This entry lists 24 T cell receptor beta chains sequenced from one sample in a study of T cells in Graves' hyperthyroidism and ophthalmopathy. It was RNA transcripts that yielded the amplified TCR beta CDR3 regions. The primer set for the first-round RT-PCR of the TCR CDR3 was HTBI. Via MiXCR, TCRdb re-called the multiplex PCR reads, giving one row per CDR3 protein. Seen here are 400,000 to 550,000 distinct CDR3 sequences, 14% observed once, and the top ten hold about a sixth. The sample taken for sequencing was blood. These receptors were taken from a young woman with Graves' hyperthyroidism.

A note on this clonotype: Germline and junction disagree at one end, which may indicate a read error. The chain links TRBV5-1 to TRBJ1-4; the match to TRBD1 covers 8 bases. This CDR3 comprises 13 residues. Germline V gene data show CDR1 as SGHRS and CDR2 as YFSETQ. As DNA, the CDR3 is TGTGCCAGCATCGGGACAGGCAATGAAAAACTGTTTTTT. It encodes CASIGTGNEKLFF.

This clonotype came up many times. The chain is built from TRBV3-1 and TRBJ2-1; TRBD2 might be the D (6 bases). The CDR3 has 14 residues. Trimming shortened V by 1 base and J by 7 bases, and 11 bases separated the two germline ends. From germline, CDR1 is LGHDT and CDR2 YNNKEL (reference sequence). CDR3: CASSQAGVRNEQFF. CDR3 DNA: TGTGCCAGCAGCCAAGCGGGAGTGAGAAATGAGCAGTTCTTC.

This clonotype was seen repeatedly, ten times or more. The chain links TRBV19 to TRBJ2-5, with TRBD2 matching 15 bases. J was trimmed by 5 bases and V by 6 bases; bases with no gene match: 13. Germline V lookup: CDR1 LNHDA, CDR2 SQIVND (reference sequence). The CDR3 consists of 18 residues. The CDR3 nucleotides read TGTGCCAGTAGCCCGGGACTAGCGGGAGGCCCAGCGGGGGAGACCCAGTACTTC. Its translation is CASSPGLAGGPAGETQYF.

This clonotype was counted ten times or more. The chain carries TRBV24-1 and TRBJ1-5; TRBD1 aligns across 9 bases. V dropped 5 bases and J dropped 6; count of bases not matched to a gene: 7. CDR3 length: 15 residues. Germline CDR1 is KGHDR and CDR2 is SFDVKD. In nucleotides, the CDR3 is TGTGCCACCAGTGCCGGGACAGGGCAGGTTCAGCCCCAGCATTTT. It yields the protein CATSAGTGQVQPQHF.

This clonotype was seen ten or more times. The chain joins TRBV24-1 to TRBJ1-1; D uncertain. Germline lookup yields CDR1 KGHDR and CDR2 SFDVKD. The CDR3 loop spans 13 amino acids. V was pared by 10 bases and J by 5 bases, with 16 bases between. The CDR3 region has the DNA TGTGCCACTAGAGGACGGGGTCCGACTGAAGCTTTCTTT. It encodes CATRGRGPTEAFF.

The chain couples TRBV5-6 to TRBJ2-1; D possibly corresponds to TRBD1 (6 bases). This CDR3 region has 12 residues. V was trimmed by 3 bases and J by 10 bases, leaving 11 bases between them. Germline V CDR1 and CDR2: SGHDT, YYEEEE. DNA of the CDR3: TGTGCCAGCAGCTCCGGACAGCGGGAGCAGTTCTTC. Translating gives CASSSGQREQFF.

The CDR3 DNA sequence: TGCGCCAGCAGCCAAGATTGGGGGCGGGTAACGAACACTGAAGCTTTCTTT. Translation gives CASSQDWGRVTNTEAFF. The chain joins TRBV4-1 to TRBJ1-1, with D possibly TRBD1 on 6 matching bases. The CDR3 spans 17 residues. The V and J ends lost 0 bases and 1 base respectively, with 15 bases between them. Per germline, CDR1 MGHRA and CDR2 YSYEKL.

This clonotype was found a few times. CDR3 nucleotides: TGCAGTGCTAGTCACGGGGCGGCCTACAATGAGCAGTTCTTC. Protein: CSASHGAAYNEQFF. The chain couples TRBV20-1 to TRBJ2-1; D tentatively reads TRBD1 or TRBD2 (5 bases each). The CDR3 covers 14 residues. Trimming took off 3 bases at V and 2 bases at J, with 11 bases between the two ends. Germline-derived CDR1 and CDR2 are DFQATT and SNEGSKA (reference sequence).

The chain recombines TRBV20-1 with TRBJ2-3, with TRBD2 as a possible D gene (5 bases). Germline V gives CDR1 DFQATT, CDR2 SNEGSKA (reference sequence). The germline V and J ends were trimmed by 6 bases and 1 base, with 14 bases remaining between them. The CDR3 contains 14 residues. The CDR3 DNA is TGCAGTGCCGAGAGGGAGACCCGCACAGATACGCAGTATTTT. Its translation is CSAERETRTDTQYF.

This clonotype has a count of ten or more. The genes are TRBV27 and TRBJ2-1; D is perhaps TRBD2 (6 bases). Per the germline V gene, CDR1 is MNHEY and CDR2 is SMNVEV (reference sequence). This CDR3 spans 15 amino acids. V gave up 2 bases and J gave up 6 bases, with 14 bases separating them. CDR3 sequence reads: CASSLRLDNSNEQFF. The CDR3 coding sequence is TGTGCCAGCAGTTTAAGACTAGATAATAGCAATGAGCAGTTCTTC.

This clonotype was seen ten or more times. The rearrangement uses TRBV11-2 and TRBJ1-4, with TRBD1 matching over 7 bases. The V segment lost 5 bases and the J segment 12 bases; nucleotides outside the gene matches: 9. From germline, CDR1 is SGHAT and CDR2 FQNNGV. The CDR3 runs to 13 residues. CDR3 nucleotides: TGTGCCAGCAGCCCGGGGCCGAGGGGGCAACTGTTTTTT. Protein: CASSPGPRGQLFF.

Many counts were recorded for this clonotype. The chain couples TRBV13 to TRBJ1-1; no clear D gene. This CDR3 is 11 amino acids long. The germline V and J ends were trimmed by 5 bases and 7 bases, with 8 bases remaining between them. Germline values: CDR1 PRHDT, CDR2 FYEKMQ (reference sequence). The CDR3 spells CASSLQSEAFF. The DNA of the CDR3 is TGTGCCAGCAGCCTACAGAGTGAAGCTTTCTTT.

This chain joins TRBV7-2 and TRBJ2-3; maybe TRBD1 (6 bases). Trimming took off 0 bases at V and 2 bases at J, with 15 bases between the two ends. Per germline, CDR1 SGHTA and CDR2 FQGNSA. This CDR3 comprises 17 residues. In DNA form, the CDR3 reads TGTGCCAGCAGCTTAGCTCGGACAGCCGCTTACACAGATACGCAGTATTTT. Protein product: CASSLARTAAYTDTQYF.

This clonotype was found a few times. The CDR3 region is CASSPEQGGVAYGYTF. CDR3 nucleotide sequence: TGCGCCAGCAGCCCCGAGCAAGGTGGCGTTGCTTATGGCTACACCTTC. V and J are TRBV4-1 and TRBJ1-2; D call uncertain. From germline, CDR1 is MGHRA and CDR2 YSYEKL. Trimming cost V 4 bases and J 5 bases, with 20 bases left between them. CDR3 length: 16 residues.

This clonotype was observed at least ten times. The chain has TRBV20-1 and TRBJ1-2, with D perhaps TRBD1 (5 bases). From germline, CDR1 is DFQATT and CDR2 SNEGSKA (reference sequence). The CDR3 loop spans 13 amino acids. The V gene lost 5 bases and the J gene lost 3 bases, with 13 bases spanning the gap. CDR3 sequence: CSALYGDYYGYTF. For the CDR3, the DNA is TGCAGTGCTTTGTATGGGGACTACTATGGCTACACCTTC.

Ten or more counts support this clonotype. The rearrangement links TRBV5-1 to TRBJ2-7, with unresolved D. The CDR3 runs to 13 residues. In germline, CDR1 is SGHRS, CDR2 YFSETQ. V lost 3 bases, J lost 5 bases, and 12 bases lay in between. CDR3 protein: CASSSNPQDEQYF. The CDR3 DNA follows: TGCGCCAGCAGCTCCAACCCCCAGGACGAGCAGTACTTC.

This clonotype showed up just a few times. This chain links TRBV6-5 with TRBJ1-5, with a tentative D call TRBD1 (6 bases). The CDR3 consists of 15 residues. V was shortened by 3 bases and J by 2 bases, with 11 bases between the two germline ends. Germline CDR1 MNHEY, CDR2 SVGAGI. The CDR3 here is CASSYGTRGNQPQHF. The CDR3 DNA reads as TGTGCCAGCAGTTATGGGACACGGGGCAATCAGCCCCAGCATTTT.

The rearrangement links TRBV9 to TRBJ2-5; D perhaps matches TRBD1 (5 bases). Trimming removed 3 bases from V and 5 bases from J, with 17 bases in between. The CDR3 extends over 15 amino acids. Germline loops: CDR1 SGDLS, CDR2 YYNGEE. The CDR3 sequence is CASSAREGRIETQYF. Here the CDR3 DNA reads TGTGCCAGCAGCGCCAGGGAAGGGCGGATCGAGACCCAGTACTTC.

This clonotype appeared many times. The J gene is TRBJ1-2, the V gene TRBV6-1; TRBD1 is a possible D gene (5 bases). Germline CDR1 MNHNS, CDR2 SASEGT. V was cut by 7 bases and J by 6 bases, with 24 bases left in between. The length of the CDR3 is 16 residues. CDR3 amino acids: CASTQRVGGALDGYTF. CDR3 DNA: TGTGCCAGCACCCAACGGGTGGGAGGGGCCCTGGATGGCTACACCTTC.

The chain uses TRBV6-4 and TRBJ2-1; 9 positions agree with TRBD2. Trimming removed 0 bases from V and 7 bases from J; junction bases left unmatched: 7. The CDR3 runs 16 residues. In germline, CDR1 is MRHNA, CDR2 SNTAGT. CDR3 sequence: CASSDSGLAGPNEQFF. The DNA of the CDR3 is TGTGCCAGCAGTGACTCAGGGCTAGCGGGACCGAATGAGCAGTTCTTC.

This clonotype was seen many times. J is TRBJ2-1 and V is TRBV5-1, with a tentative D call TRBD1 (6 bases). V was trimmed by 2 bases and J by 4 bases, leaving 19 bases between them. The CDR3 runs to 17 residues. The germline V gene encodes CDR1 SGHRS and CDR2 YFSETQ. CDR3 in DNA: TGCGCCAGCAGCTTACTCACAGGGCTCCCAGAGTACAATGAGCAGTTCTTC. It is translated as CASSLLTGLPEYNEQFF. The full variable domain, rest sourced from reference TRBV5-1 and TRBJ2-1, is KAGVTQTPRYLIKTRGQQVTLSCSPISGHRSVSWYQQTPGQGLQFLFEYFSETQRNKGNFPGRFSGRQFSNSRSEMNVSTLELGDSALYLCASSLLTGLPEYNEQFFGPGTRLTVL.

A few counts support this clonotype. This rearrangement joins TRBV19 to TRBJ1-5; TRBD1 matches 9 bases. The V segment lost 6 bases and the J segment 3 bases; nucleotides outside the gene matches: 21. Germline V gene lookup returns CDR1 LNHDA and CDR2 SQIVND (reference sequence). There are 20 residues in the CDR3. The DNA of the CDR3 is TGTGCCAGTAGGAGCAAGCCGGGACAGGGCTTCTTCTTGGCCAATCAGCCCCAGCATTTT. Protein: CASRSKPGQGFFLANQPQHF.

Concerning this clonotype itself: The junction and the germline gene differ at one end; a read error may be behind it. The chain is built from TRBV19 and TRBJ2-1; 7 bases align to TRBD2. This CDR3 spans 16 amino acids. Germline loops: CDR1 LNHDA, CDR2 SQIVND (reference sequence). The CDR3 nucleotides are TGTGCCAGTAGTTTGGAGCGGGGACGATCGTACAAAGAGCAGTTCTTC. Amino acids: CASSLERGRSYKEQFF.

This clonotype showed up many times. CDR3 coding DNA: TGCAGTGCTAGAGAAGAAAGCCGGTACCTCACTGAAGCTTTCTTT. Encoded protein: CSAREESRYLTEAFF. This chain connects TRBV20-1 to TRBJ1-1; D is unclear. The CDR3 runs 15 residues. V shed 0 bases and J shed 4 bases, with 15 bases lying between them. The germline V gene has CDR1 DFQATT and CDR2 SNEGSKA (reference sequence).